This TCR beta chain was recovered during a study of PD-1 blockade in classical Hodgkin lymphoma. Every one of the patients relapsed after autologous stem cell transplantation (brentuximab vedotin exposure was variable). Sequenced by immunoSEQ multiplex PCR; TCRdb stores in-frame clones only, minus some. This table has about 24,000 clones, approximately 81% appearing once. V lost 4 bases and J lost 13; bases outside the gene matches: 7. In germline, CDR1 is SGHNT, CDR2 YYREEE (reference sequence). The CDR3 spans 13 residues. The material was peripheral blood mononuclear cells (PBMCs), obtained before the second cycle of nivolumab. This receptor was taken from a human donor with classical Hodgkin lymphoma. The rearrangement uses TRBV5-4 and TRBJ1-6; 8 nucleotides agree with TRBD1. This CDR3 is CASSPRQGQPLHF. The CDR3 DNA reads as TGTGCCAGCAGCCCTCGACAGGGGCAGCCCCTCCACTTT.